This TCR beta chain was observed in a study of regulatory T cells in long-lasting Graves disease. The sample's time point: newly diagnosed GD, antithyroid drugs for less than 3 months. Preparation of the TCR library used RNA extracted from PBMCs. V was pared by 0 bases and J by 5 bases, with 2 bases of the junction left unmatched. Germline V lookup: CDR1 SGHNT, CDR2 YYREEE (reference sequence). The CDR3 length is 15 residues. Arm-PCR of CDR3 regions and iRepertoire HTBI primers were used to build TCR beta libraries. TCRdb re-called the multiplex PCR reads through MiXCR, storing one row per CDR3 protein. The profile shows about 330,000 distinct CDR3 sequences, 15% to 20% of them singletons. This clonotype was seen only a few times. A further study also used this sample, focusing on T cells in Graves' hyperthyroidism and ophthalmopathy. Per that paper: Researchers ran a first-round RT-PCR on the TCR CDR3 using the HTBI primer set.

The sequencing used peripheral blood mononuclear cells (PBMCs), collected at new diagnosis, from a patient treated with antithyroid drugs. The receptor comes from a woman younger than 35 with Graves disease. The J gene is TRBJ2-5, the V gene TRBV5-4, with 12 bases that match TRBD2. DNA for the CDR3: TGTGCCAGCAGCTTGGGGACTAGCGGGACGGAGACCCAGTACTTC. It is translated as CASSLGTSGTETQYF.